This T cell receptor (beta chain) is drawn from a study of regulatory T cells in long-lasting Graves disease. Remarks on this clonotype: Because the CDR3's place on the DNA is in doubt, the DNA is left out and the CDR3 is given as listed by TCRdb.

As for time point: newly diagnosed GD, antithyroid drugs for less than 3 months. From RNA extracted from PBMCs, the TCR library was made. Germline CDR1 MNHEY, CDR2 SMNVEV (reference sequence). Termini included, the CDR3 measures 15 amino acids. The authors built TCR beta libraries using iRepertoire HTBI primers and Arm-PCR of CDR3 regions. TCRdb ran MiXCR on the multiplex PCR reads and lists one entry per CDR3 protein. The sample consists of about 620,000 distinct CDR3 sequences, approximately 15% of them appearing once. This sample was shared with a second study, whose subject was T cells in Graves' hyperthyroidism and ophthalmopathy.

The chain recombines TRBV27 with TRBJ1-6; whether TRBD1, the table's D call, matches the DNA was not checked. Sequencing was performed on peripheral blood mononuclear cells (PBMCs), taken at new diagnosis, from a patient treated with antithyroid drugs. The TCR comes from a woman in her 30s with Graves disease. The CDR3 here is CASSSVGTGTAGVHF.